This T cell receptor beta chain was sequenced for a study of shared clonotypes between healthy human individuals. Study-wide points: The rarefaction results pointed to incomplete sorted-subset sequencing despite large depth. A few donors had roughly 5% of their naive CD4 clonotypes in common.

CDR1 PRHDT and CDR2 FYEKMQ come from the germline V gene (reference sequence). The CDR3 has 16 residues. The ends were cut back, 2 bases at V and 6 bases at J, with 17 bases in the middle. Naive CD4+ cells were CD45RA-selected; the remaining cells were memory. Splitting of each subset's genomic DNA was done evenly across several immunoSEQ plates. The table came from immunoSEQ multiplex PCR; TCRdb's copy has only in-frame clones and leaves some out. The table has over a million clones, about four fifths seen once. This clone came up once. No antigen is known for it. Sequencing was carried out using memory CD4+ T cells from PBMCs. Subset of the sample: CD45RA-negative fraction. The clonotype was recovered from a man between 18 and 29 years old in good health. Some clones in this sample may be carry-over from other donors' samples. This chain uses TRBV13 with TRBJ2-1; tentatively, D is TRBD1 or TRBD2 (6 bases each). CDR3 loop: CASSLRHGGFINEQFF. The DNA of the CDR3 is TGTGCCAGCAGCTTACGTCACGGGGGCTTTATCAATGAGCAGTTCTTC.